This T cell receptor (beta chain) was sequenced during a study of vaccination and CD4 T cells after COVID-19. Findings and limits, study-wide: Sampling was limited to relatively few convalescent patients, with no early post-infection timepoints studied.

The assay that was used to sequence DNA from cultured CD4+ T cells was the Oncomine TCR Beta short-read assay. Each CDR3 protein is one row after TCRdb ran MiXCR on the PCR reads. The repertoire holds about 12,000 distinct CDR3 sequences, with 45% to 60% as singletons. This CDR3 contains 14 residues. Trimming stripped 7 bases from V and 6 bases from J, with 18 bases between. Specified treatment: approximately nine-day PBMC culture with coronavirus spike peptide pools or control peptides (ViraFEST assay). The sample holds a few counts of this clonotype. Its antigen is still unknown. This sequence was found in a human donor who had recovered from COVID-19. The sequenced sample was CD4+ T cells from blood, cultured in vitro. The chain joins TRBV12-3 or TRBV12-4 to TRBJ1-2, with a tentative D call TRBD1 (6 bases). The CDR3 sequence: CASTPWRPGDGYTF. CDR3 in DNA: TGTGCCAGCACCCCCTGGAGGCCAGGGGATGGCTACACCTTC.